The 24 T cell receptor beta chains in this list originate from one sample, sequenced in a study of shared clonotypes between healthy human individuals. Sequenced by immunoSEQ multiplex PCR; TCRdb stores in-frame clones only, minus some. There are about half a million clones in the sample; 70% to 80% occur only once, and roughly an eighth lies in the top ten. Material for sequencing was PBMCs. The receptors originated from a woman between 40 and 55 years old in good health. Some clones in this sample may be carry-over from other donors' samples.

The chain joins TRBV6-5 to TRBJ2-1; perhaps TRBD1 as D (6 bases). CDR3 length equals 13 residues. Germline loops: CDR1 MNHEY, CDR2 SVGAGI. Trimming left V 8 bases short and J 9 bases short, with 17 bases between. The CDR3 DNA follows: TGTGCCAGCTCTACAGGGAGTAGTAGTGAGCAGTTCTTC. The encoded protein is CASSTGSSSEQFF.

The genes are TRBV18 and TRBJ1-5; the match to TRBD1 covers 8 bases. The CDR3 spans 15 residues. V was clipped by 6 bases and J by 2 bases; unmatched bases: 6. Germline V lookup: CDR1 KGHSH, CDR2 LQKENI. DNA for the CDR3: TGTGCCAGCTCCACAGGGGGACGTGGCAATCAGCCCCAGCATTTT. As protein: CASSTGGRGNQPQHF. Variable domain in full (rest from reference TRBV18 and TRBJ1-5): NAGVMQNPRHLVRRRGQEARLRCSPMKGHSHVYWYRQLPEEGLKFMVYLQKENIIDESGMPKERFSAEFPKEGPSILRIQQVVRGDSAAYFCASSTGGRGNQPQHFGDGTRLSIL.

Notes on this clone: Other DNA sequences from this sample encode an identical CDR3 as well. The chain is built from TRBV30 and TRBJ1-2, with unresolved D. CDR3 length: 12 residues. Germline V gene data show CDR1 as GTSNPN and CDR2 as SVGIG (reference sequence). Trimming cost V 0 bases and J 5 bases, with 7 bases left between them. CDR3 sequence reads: CAWSVAGYGYTF. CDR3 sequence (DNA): TGTGCCTGGAGTGTGGCGGGGTATGGCTACACCTTC.

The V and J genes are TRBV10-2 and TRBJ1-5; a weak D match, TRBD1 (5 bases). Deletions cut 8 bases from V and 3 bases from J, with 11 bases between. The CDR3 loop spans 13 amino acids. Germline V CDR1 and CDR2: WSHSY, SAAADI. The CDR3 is CASARGDNQPQHF. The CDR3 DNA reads TGCGCCAGCGCCCGGGGGGACAATCAGCCCCAGCATTTT.

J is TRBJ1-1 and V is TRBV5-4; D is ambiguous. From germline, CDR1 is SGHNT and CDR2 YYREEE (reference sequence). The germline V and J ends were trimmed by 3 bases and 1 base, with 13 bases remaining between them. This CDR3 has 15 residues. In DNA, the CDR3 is TGTGCCAGCAGCTCAGCTAAAACAACGAACACTGAAGCTTTCTTT. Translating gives CASSSAKTTNTEAFF.

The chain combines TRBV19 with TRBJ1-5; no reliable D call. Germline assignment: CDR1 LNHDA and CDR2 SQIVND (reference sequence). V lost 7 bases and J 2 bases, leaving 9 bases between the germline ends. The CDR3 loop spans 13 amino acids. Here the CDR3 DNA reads TGTGCCAGTATGGGAAGAGGCAATCAGCCCCAGCATTTT. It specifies CASMGRGNQPQHF.

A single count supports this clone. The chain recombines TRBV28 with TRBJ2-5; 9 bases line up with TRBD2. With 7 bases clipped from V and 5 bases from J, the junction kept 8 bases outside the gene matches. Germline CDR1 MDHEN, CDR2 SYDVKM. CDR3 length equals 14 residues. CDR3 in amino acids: CASKGGRARETQYF. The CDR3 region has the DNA TGTGCCAGCAAGGGCGGGAGGGCCCGGGAGACCCAGTACTTC.

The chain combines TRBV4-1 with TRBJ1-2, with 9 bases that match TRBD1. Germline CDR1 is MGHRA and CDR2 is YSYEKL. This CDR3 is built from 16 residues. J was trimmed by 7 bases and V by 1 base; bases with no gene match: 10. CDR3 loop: CASSQVGGQGLLGYTF. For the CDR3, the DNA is TGCGCCAGCAGCCAAGTCGGGGGACAGGGCCTGCTTGGCTACACCTTC.

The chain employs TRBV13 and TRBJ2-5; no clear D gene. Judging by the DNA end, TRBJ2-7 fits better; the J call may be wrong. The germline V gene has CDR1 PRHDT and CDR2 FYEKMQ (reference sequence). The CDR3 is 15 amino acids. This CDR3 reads CASSPLDGSSYEQYF. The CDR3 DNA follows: TGTGCCAGCAGCCCACTTGACGGCAGCTCCTACGAGCAGTACTTC.

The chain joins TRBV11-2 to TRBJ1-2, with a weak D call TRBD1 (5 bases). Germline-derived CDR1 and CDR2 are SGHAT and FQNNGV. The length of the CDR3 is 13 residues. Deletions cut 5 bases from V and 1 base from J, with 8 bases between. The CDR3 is CASSPDSNYGYTF. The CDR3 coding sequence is TGTGCCAGCAGCCCTGACAGTAACTATGGCTACACCTTC.

CDR3 amino acids: CASSLVGDTIYF. The CDR3 DNA reads TGTGCCAGCAGCTTAGTTGGGGACACCATATATTTT. The chain employs TRBV7-9 and TRBJ1-3, with D unresolved. The germline V gene encodes CDR1 SEHNR and CDR2 FQNEAQ (reference sequence). CDR3 length: 12 amino acids. With 1 base removed from V and 8 bases from J, the gap between germline ends came to 6 bases. Filled out from reference TRBV7-9 and TRBJ1-3, the complete variable domain reads DTGVSQNPRHKITKRGQNVTFRCDPISEHNRLYWYRQTLGQGPEFLTYFQNEAQLEKSRLLSDRFSAERPKGSFSTLEIQRTEQGDSAMYLCASSLVGDTIYFGEGSWLTVV.

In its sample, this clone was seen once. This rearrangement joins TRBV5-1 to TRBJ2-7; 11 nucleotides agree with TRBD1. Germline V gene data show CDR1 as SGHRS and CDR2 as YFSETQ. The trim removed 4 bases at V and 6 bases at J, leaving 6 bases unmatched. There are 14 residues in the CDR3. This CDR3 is CASSARDRGGEQYF. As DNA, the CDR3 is TGCGCCAGCAGCGCCCGGGACAGGGGGGGCGAGCAGTACTTC.

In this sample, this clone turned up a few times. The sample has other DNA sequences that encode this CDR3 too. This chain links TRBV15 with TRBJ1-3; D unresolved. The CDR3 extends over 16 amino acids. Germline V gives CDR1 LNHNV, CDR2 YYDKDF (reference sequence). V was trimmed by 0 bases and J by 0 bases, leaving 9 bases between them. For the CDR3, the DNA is TGTGCCACCAGCAGAGATCGGGGAGCCTCTGGAAACACCATATATTTT. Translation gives CATSRDRGASGNTIYF. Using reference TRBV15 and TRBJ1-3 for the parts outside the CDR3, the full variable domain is DAMVIQNPRYQVTQFGKPVTLSCSQTLNHNVMYWYQQKSSQAPKLLFHYYDKDFNNEADTPDNFQSRRPNTSFCFLDIRSPGLGDTAMYLCATSRDRGASGNTIYFGEGSWLTVV.

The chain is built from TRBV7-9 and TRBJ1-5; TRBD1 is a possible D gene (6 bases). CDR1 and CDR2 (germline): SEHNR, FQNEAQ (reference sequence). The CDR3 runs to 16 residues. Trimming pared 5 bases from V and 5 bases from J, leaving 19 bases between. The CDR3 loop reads CASSPGRGGGDQPQHF. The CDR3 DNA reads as TGTGCCAGCAGCCCAGGGCGAGGGGGAGGGGATCAGCCCCAGCATTTT.

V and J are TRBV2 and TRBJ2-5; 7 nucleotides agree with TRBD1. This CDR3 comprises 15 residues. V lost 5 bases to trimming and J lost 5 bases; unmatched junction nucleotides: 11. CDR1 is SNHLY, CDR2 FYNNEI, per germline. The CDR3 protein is CASSLDRPYRETQYF. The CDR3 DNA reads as TGTGCCAGCAGTCTGGACAGGCCTTACCGGGAGACCCAGTACTTC.

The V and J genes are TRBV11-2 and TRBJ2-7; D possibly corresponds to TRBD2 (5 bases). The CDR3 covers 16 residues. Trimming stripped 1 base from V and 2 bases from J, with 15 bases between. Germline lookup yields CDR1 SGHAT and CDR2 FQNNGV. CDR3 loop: CASSLGSTAGTYEQYF. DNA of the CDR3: TGTGCCAGCAGCTTAGGATCCACGGCGGGCACCTACGAGCAGTACTTC.

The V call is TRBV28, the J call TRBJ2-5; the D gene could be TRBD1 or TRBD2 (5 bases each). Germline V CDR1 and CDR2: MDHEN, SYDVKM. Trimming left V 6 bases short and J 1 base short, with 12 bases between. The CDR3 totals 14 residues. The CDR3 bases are TGTGCCAGCAGAACAGGACTGGCCCAAGAGACCCAGTACTTC. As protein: CASRTGLAQETQYF.

CDR3 DNA: TGCGCCAGCAGAAAGGCGACTAGCGGGAATGGAGATACGCAGTATTTT. This encodes CASRKATSGNGDTQYF. The chain combines TRBV5-1 with TRBJ2-3; 11 nucleotides align to TRBD2. Looked up from germline, CDR1 is SGHRS and CDR2 is YFSETQ. V trimming: 5 bases; J trimming: 5 bases; junction bases outside the gene matches: 10. The CDR3 length is 16 residues.

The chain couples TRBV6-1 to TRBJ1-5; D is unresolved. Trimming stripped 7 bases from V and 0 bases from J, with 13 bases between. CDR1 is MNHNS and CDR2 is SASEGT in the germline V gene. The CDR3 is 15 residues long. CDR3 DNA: TGTGCCAGCACCCCCGGTACAGATAGCAATCAGCCCCAGCATTTT. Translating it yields CASTPGTDSNQPQHF.

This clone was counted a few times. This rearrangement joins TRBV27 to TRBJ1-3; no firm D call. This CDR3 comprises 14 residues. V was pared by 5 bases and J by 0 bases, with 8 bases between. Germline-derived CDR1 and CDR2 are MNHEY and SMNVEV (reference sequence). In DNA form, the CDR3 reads TGTGCCAGCAGTCCGTTGGGCTCTGGAAACACCATATATTTT. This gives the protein CASSPLGSGNTIYF.

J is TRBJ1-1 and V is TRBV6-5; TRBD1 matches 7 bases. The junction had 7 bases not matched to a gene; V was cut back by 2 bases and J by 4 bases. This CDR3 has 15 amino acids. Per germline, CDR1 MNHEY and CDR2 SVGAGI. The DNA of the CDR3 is TGTGCCAGCAGTTACACGGACAGGCGGGGCACTGAAGCTTTCTTT. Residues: CASSYTDRRGTEAFF.

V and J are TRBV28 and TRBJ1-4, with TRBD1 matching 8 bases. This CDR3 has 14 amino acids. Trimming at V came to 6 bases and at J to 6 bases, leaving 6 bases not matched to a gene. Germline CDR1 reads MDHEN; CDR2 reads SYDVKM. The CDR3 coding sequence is TGTGCCAGCAGCCTCGGACAGGGCGATGAAAAACTGTTTTTT. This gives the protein CASSLGQGDEKLFF. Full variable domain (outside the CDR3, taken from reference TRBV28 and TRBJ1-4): DVKVTQSSRYLVKRTGEKVFLECVQDMDHENMFWYRQDPGLGLRLIYFSYDVKMKEKGDIPEGYSVSREKKERFSLILESASTNQTSMYLCASSLGQGDEKLFFGSGTQLSVL.

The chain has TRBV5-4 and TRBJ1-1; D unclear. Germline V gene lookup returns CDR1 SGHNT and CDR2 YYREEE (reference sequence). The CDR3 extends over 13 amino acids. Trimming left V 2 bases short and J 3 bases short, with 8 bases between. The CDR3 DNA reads TGTGCCAGCAGCTTACCGGGCTACACTGAAGCTTTCTTT. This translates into CASSLPGYTEAFF.

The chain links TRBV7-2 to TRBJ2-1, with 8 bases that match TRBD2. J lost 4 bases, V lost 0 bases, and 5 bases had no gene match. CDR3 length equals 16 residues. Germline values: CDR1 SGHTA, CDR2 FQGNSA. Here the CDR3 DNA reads TGTGCCAGCAGCTTAGCCCTAGCGGGCTTATACAATGAGCAGTTCTTC. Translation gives CASSLALAGLYNEQFF. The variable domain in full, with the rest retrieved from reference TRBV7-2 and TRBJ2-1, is GAGVSQSPSNKVTEKGKDVELRCDPISGHTALYWYRQSLGQGLEFLIYFQGNSAPDKSGLPSDRFSAERTGGSVSTLTIQRTQQEDSAVYLCASSLALAGLYNEQFFGPGTRLTVL.